The T cell receptor beta chain described here comes from a study of T cell repertoires in cytomegalovirus infection. TCRdb independently ran MiXCR on the reads; one entry per CDR3 protein. The table lists about half a million distinct CDR3 sequences, roughly 34% of them singletons. CDR1 and CDR2 from the germline V gene are SEHNR and FQNEAQ (reference sequence). J was trimmed by 7 bases and V by 1 base; bases with no gene match: 4. CDR3 length equals 14 residues. This clonotype was observed a few times. What it binds is not known. This clonotype was sampled from a human donor in good health (CMV status not recorded). Some clones in this sample may be carry-over from other donors' samples. This sequence joins TRBV7-9 and TRBJ2-1; TRBD1 matches at 7 bases. The starting material was cultured PBMCs, obtained from culture after CMV antigen stimulation. The DNA of the CDR3 is TGTGCCAGCAGCTTAGGCCAGGGGGTTAATGAGCAGTTCTTC. It specifies CASSLGQGVNEQFF.